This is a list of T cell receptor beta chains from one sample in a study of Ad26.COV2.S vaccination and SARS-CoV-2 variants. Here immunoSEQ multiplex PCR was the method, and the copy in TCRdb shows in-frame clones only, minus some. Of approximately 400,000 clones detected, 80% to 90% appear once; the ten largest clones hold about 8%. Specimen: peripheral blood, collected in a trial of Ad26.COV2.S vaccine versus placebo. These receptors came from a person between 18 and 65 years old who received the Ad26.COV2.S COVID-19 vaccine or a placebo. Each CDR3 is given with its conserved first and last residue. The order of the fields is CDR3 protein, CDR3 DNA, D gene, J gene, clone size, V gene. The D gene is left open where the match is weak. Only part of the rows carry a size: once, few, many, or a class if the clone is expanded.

CDR3 protein: CAIRGLNTEAFF; CDR3 DNA: TGTGCCATCAGGGGACTGAACACTGAAGCTTTCTTT; D gene: NA; J gene: TRBJ1-1; clone size: NA; V gene: TRBV10-3
CDR3 protein: CAIGDLMESGANVLTF; CDR3 DNA: TGTGCCATAGGAGACTTGATGGAGTCCGGGGCCAACGTCCTGACTTTC; D gene: NA; J gene: TRBJ2-6; clone size: NA; V gene: TRBV19
CDR3 protein: CASRVSTGYYGYTF; CDR3 DNA: TGTGCCAGCAGGGTCTCGACAGGGTACTATGGCTACACCTTC; D gene: TRBD1; J gene: TRBJ1-2; clone size: NA; V gene: TRBV6-5
CDR3 protein: CASSQGPSNQPQHF; CDR3 DNA: TGCGCCAGCAGCCAGGGCCCTAGCAATCAGCCCCAGCATTTT; D gene: NA; J gene: TRBJ1-5; clone size: NA; V gene: TRBV5-1
CDR3 protein: CAISLSGTGGQETQYF; CDR3 DNA: TGTGCCATCAGTTTGTCCGGGACAGGGGGCCAGGAGACCCAGTACTTC; D gene: TRBD1; J gene: TRBJ2-5; clone size: NA; V gene: TRBV10-3
CDR3 protein: CAWKVQRPGGYRNTIYF; CDR3 DNA: TGTGCCTGGAAGGTACAGCGCCCGGGGGGATACCGAAACACCATATATTTT; D gene: NA; J gene: TRBJ1-3; clone size: NA; V gene: TRBV30
CDR3 protein: CATKDRSTYNEQFF; CDR3 DNA: TGTGCCACCAAGGACAGGAGCACCTACAATGAGCAGTTCTTC; D gene: TRBD1; J gene: TRBJ2-1; clone size: NA; V gene: TRBV15
CDR3 protein: CASTPARLAGVETQYF; CDR3 DNA: TGTGCCAGCACCCCAGCGAGACTAGCGGGAGTCGAGACCCAGTACTTC; D gene: TRBD2; J gene: TRBJ2-5; clone size: NA; V gene: TRBV28
CDR3 protein: CASRSGVGNTEAFF; CDR3 DNA: TGTGCCAGCCGCTCCGGGGTCGGAAACACTGAAGCTTTCTTT; D gene: NA; J gene: TRBJ1-1; clone size: NA; V gene: TRBV7-9
CDR3 protein: CASSRETAYEQYF; CDR3 DNA: TGCGCCAGCAGCCGGGAGACAGCCTACGAGCAGTACTTC; D gene: NA; J gene: TRBJ2-7; clone size: NA; V gene: TRBV4-1
CDR3 protein: CASSLGGREKLFF; CDR3 DNA: TGTGCCAGCAGTTTGGGGGGGAGGGAAAAACTGTTTTTT; D gene: NA; J gene: TRBJ1-4; clone size: NA; V gene: TRBV12-3/TRBV12-4
CDR3 protein: CASSLLTESYGYTF; CDR3 DNA: TGTGCCAGCAGTTTGTTGACCGAATCCTATGGCTACACCTTC; D gene: NA; J gene: TRBJ1-2; clone size: NA; V gene: TRBV28
CDR3 protein: CAITDLLTGFFYGYTF; CDR3 DNA: TGTGCCATCACGGACCTTCTGACAGGGTTTTTCTATGGCTACACCTTC; D gene: TRBD1; J gene: TRBJ1-2; clone size: NA; V gene: TRBV10-3
CDR3 protein: CATSRGALAGSNEQFF; CDR3 DNA: TGTGCCACCAGCAGAGGAGCCCTAGCGGGAAGCAATGAGCAGTTCTTC; D gene: TRBD2; J gene: TRBJ2-1; clone size: NA; V gene: TRBV15
CDR3 protein: CASSIGRTGEKLFF; CDR3 DNA: TGTGCCAGTAGTATCGGTCGGACAGGGGAAAAACTGTTTTTT; D gene: TRBD1; J gene: TRBJ1-4; clone size: NA; V gene: TRBV19
CDR3 protein: CASTPPGGQETQYF; CDR3 DNA: TGTGCCAGCACCCCCCCGGGAGGCCAAGAGACCCAGTACTTC; D gene: TRBD2; J gene: TRBJ2-5; clone size: NA; V gene: TRBV6-6
CDR3 protein: CASSPRGGTASYEQYF; CDR3 DNA: TGTGCCAGCAGCCCTAGAGGGGGGACAGCCTCCTACGAGCAGTACTTC; D gene: NA; J gene: TRBJ2-7; clone size: NA; V gene: TRBV7-2
CDR3 protein: CASTPWPQTQPQHF; CDR3 DNA: TGTGCCAGCACCCCCTGGCCGCAGACTCAGCCCCAGCATTTT; D gene: NA; J gene: TRBJ1-5; clone size: NA; V gene: TRBV6-5
CDR3 protein: CASSKGPNQPQHF; CDR3 DNA: TGCGCCAGCAGCAAGGGGCCGAATCAGCCCCAGCATTTT; D gene: NA; J gene: TRBJ1-5; clone size: NA; V gene: TRBV5-1
CDR3 protein: CASSPLTSTDTQYF; CDR3 DNA: TGTGCCAGCTCACCATTGACAAGCACAGATACGCAGTATTTT; D gene: NA; J gene: TRBJ2-3; clone size: NA; V gene: TRBV18
CDR3 protein: CASSLLGPSMNTEAFF; CDR3 DNA: TGTGCCAGCAGCCTATTAGGACCCTCGATGAACACTGAAGCTTTCTTT; D gene: NA; J gene: TRBJ1-1; clone size: NA; V gene: TRBV5-6
CDR3 protein: CASSELTGQYF; CDR3 DNA: TGTGCCAGCAGTGAGCTTACAGGCCAGTACTTC; D gene: NA; J gene: TRBJ2-7; clone size: NA; V gene: TRBV2
CDR3 protein: CASSLTGLHEQFF; CDR3 DNA: TGTGCCAGCAGCTTAACAGGGCTGCATGAGCAGTTCTTC; D gene: NA; J gene: TRBJ2-1; clone size: NA; V gene: TRBV11-2
CDR3 protein: CAISYGGEGYEQYF; CDR3 DNA: TGTGCCATCAGTTATGGGGGAGAAGGTTACGAGCAGTACTTC; D gene: NA; J gene: TRBJ2-7; clone size: once; V gene: TRBV10-3
CDR3 protein: CASTVSGANVLTF; CDR3 DNA: TGTGCCAGCACGGTCTCTGGGGCCAACGTCCTGACTTTC; D gene: NA; J gene: TRBJ2-6; clone size: once; V gene: TRBV6-5
CDR3 protein: CASSQETEGYRGETQYF; CDR3 DNA: TGCGCCAGCAGCCAAGAGACGGAGGGATACAGGGGAGAGACCCAGTACTTC; D gene: NA; J gene: TRBJ2-5; clone size: NA; V gene: TRBV4-1
CDR3 protein: CSVEGAQVLETQYF; CDR3 DNA: TGCAGCGTTGAAGGGGCGCAGGTATTAGAGACCCAGTACTTC; D gene: NA; J gene: TRBJ2-5; clone size: NA; V gene: TRBV29-1
CDR3 protein: CASSLKIEAFF; CDR3 DNA: TGTGCCAGCAGCTTGAAGATTGAAGCTTTCTTT; D gene: NA; J gene: TRBJ1-1; clone size: NA; V gene: TRBV5-5
CDR3 protein: CASSLEEQGPYGYTF; CDR3 DNA: TGTGCCAGCAGCTTGGAAGAGCAGGGGCCATATGGCTACACCTTC; D gene: NA; J gene: TRBJ1-2; clone size: NA; V gene: TRBV5-6
CDR3 protein: CASSQGLYRTDTQYF; CDR3 DNA: TGTGCCAGCAGCCAAGGACTTTACCGCACAGATACGCAGTATTTT; D gene: NA; J gene: TRBJ2-3; clone size: NA; V gene: TRBV3-1/TRBV3-2
CDR3 protein: CASSGTDTNEKLFF; CDR3 DNA: TGCGCCAGCAGTGGGACAGACACTAATGAAAAACTGTTTTTT; D gene: TRBD1; J gene: TRBJ1-4; clone size: NA; V gene: TRBV4-1
CDR3 protein: CASSSSWRENTEAFF; CDR3 DNA: TGTGCCAGCAGCTCCTCATGGAGAGAGAACACTGAAGCTTTCTTT; D gene: NA; J gene: TRBJ1-1; clone size: NA; V gene: TRBV11-3
CDR3 protein: CASSIFGGTEAFF; CDR3 DNA: TGTGCCAGTAGCATATTTGGGGGCACTGAAGCTTTCTTT; D gene: NA; J gene: TRBJ1-1; clone size: NA; V gene: TRBV19
CDR3 protein: CASSFSGGPADTQYF; CDR3 DNA: TGCGCCAGCAGCTTTAGCGGGGGGCCCGCAGATACGCAGTATTTT; D gene: TRBD2; J gene: TRBJ2-3; clone size: NA; V gene: TRBV5-1
CDR3 protein: CASSLRTGIGEKLFF; CDR3 DNA: TGTGCCAGCAGCCTTCGGACAGGGATAGGCGAAAAACTGTTTTTT; D gene: TRBD1; J gene: TRBJ1-4; clone size: NA; V gene: TRBV5-4
CDR3 protein: CATSLWGDWDTTYEQYF; CDR3 DNA: TGTGCCACCAGCCTTTGGGGAGATTGGGACACAACATACGAGCAGTACTTC; D gene: NA; J gene: TRBJ2-7; clone size: NA; V gene: TRBV15
CDR3 protein: CASSKTVSQGNTIYF; CDR3 DNA: TGTGCCAGCAGCAAGACAGTCTCCCAGGGAAACACCATATATTTT; D gene: NA; J gene: TRBJ1-3; clone size: NA; V gene: TRBV6-6
CDR3 protein: CASSEGLLARADTQYF; CDR3 DNA: TGCGCCAGCAGTGAAGGTTTGCTAGCGCGTGCGGATACGCAGTATTTT; D gene: NA; J gene: TRBJ2-3; clone size: NA; V gene: TRBV10-2
CDR3 protein: CASSLDSNQPQHF; CDR3 DNA: TGTGCCAGTAGTCTGGACAGCAATCAGCCCCAGCATTTT; D gene: NA; J gene: TRBJ1-5; clone size: NA; V gene: TRBV19
CDR3 protein: CASSWTGGRYGYTF; CDR3 DNA: TGTGCCAGCAGTTGGACAGGGGGCAGGTATGGCTACACCTTC; D gene: TRBD1; J gene: TRBJ1-2; clone size: NA; V gene: TRBV28
CDR3 protein: CASSSSGLRGEQYF; CDR3 DNA: TGTGCCAGCAGCTCTTCGGGACTACGGGGGGAGCAGTACTTC; D gene: TRBD2; J gene: TRBJ2-7; clone size: NA; V gene: TRBV5-6
CDR3 protein: CASSPGGTSGNTEAFF; CDR3 DNA: TGTGCCAGCTCACCAGGGGGAACATCGGGGAACACTGAAGCTTTCTTT; D gene: NA; J gene: TRBJ1-1; clone size: NA; V gene: TRBV18
CDR3 protein: CSTGTGGTDTQYF; CDR3 DNA: TGCAGCACCGGGACAGGAGGCACAGATACGCAGTATTTT; D gene: TRBD1; J gene: TRBJ2-3; clone size: NA; V gene: TRBV29-1
CDR3 protein: CATGRESNSPLHF; CDR3 DNA: TGTGCCACCGGACGGGAGTCTAATTCACCCCTCCACTTT; D gene: NA; J gene: TRBJ1-6; clone size: NA; V gene: TRBV6-5
CDR3 protein: CASSRGQGEPDTQYF; CDR3 DNA: TGTGCCAGCAGTCGGGGACAGGGGGAACCAGATACGCAGTATTTT; D gene: TRBD1; J gene: TRBJ2-3; clone size: NA; V gene: TRBV2
CDR3 protein: CASSTPGRAEQFF; CDR3 DNA: TGTGCCAGCAGTACCCCCGGGCGGGCTGAGCAGTTCTTC; D gene: NA; J gene: TRBJ2-1; clone size: NA; V gene: TRBV28
CDR3 protein: CASSPLREQETQYF; CDR3 DNA: TGTGCCAGCAGCCCCCTTAGGGAACAAGAGACCCAGTACTTC; D gene: NA; J gene: TRBJ2-5; clone size: NA; V gene: TRBV5-6
CDR3 protein: CASSELRGNEQYF; CDR3 DNA: TGCGCCAGCAGCGAACTTCGAGGGAACGAGCAGTACTTC; D gene: NA; J gene: TRBJ2-7; clone size: NA; V gene: TRBV5-1
CDR3 protein: CASSFGGGSSYNEQFF; CDR3 DNA: TGTGCCAGCAGCTTCGGGGGGGGAAGCTCCTACAATGAGCAGTTCTTC; D gene: TRBD2; J gene: TRBJ2-1; clone size: NA; V gene: TRBV11-3
CDR3 protein: CASSEVIMSSGNTIYF; CDR3 DNA: TGTGCCAGCAGTGAAGTCATCATGTCTTCTGGAAACACCATATATTTT; D gene: NA; J gene: TRBJ1-3; clone size: NA; V gene: TRBV6-1
CDR3 protein: CASSTGLAGEGPPQYF; CDR3 DNA: TGTGCCAGCAGCACCGGGCTAGCGGGAGAGGGCCCGCCCCAGTACTTC; D gene: TRBD2; J gene: TRBJ2-5; clone size: NA; V gene: TRBV7-9
CDR3 protein: CASRGRNEQFF; CDR3 DNA: TGTGCCAGCAGAGGAAGGAATGAGCAGTTCTTC; D gene: NA; J gene: TRBJ2-1; clone size: NA; V gene: TRBV12-3/TRBV12-4
CDR3 protein: CASSKDGNTEAFF; CDR3 DNA: TGTGCCAGCTCAAAGGACGGGAACACTGAAGCTTTCTTT; D gene: NA; J gene: TRBJ1-1; clone size: NA; V gene: TRBV18